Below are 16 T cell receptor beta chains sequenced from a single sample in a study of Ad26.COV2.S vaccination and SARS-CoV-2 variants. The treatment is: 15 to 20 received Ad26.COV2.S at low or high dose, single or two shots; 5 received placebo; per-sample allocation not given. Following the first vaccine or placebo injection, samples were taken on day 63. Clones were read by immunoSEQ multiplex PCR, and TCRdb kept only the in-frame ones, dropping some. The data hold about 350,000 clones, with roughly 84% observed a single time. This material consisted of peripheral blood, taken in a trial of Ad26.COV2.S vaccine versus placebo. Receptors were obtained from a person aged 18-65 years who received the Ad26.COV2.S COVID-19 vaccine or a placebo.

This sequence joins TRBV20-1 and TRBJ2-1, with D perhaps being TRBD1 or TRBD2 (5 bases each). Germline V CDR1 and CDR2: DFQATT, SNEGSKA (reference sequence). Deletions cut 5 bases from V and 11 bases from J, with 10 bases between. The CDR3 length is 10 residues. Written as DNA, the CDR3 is TGCAGTGCTTCACCGGGACAGCAGTTCTTC. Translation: CSASPGQQFF.

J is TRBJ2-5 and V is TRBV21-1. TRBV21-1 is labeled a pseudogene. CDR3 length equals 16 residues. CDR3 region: CASTSVPPGPQETQYF. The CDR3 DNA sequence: TGTGCCAGCACCTCCGTGCCCCCAGGACCTCAGGAGACCCAGTACTTC.

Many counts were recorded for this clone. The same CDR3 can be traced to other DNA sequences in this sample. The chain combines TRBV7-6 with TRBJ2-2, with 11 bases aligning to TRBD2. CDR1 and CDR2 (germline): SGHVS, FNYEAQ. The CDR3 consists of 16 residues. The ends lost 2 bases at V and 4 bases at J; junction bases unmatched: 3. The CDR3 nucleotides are TGTGCCAGCAGCTTATCGACTAGCGGGATCACCGGGGAGCTGTTTTTT. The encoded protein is CASSLSTSGITGELFF.

The CDR3 spells CASSPPDSYEQYF. Here the CDR3 DNA reads TGTGCCAGCAGCCCACCGGACTCCTACGAGCAGTACTTC. The V call is TRBV13, the J call TRBJ2-7; no reliable D call. The CDR3 extends over 13 amino acids. V lost 5 bases, J lost 0 bases, and 8 bases lay in between. The germline V gene has CDR1 PRHDT and CDR2 FYEKMQ (reference sequence).

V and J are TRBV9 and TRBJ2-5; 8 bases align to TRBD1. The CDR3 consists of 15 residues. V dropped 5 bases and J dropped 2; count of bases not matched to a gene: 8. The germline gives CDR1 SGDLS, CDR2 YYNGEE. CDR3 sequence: CASSGTGSGQETQYF. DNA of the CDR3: TGTGCCAGCAGTGGGACAGGCTCGGGACAAGAGACCCAGTACTTC.

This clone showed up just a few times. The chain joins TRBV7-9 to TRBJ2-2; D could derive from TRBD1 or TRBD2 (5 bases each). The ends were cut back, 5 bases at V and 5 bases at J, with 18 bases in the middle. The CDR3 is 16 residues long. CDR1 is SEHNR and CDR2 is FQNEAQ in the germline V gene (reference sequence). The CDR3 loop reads CASSTVRREFTGELFF. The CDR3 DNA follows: TGTGCCAGCAGCACCGTCCGCAGGGAGTTTACCGGGGAGCTGTTTTTT.

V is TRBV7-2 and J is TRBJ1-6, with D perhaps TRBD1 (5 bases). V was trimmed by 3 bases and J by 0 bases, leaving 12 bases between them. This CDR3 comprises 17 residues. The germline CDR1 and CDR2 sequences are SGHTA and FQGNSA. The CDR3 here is CASSFGGLVSYNSPLHF. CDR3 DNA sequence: TGTGCCAGCAGCTTTGGGGGTCTTGTCTCCTATAATTCACCCCTCCACTTT.

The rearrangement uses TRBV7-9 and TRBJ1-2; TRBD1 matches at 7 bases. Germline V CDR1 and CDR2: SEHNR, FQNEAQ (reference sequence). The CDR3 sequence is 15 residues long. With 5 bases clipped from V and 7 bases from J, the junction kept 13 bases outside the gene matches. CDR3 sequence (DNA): TGTGCCAGCAGCAAAGTTGTCGACAGGGTGGGTGGCTACACCTTC. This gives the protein CASSKVVDRVGGYTF.

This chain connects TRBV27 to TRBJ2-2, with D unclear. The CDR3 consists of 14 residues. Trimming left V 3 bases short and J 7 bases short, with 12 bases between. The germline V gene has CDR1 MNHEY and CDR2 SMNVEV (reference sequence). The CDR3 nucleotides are TGTGCCAGCAGTTTTCAGCCAAAGGTCGGGGAGCTGTTTTTT. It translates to CASSFQPKVGELFF.

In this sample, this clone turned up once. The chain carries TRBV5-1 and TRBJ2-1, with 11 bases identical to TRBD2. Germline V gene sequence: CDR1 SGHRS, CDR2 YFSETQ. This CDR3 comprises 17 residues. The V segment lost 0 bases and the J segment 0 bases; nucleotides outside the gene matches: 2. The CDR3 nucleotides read TGCGCCAGCAGCTTGGGGGGGACTAGCGGCTCCTACAATGAGCAGTTCTTC. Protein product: CASSLGGTSGSYNEQFF.

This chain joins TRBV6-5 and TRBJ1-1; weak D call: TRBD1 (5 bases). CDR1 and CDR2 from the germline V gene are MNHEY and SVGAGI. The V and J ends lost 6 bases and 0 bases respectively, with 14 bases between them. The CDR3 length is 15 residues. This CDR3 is CASSGGRPMNTEAFF. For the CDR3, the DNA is TGTGCCAGCAGCGGGGGACGGCCAATGAACACTGAAGCTTTCTTT.

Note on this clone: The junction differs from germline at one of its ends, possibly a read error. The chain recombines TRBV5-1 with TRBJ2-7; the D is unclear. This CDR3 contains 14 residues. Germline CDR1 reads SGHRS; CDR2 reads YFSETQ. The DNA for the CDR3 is TGCGCCAGCAGCTTTTCTGGGGTCTCCAACGAGCAGTACTTC. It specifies CASSFSGVSNEQYF.

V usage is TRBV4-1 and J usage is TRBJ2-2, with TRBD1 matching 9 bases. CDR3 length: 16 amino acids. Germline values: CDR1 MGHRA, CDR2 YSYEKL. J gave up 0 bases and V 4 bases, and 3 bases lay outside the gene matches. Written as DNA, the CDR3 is TGCGCCAGCAGCCTCGGGACAGGGACGAACACCGGGGAGCTGTTTTTT. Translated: CASSLGTGTNTGELFF.

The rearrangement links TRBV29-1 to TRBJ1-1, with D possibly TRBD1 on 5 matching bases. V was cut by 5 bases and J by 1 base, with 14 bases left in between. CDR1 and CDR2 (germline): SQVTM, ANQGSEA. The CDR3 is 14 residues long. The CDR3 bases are TGCAGCGTTCCCCGAGGGGCAGGGAACACTGAAGCTTTCTTT. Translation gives CSVPRGAGNTEAFF.

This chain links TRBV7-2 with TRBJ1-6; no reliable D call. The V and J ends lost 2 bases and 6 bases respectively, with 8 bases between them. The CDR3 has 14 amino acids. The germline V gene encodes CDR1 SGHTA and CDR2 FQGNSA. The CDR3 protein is CASSLYSINSPLHF. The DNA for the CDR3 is TGTGCCAGCAGCTTATACAGCATTAATTCACCCCTCCACTTT. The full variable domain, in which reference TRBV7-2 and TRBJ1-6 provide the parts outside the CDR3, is GAGVSQSPSNKVTEKGKDVELRCDPISGHTALYWYRQSLGQGLEFLIYFQGNSAPDKSGLPSDRFSAERTGGSVSTLTIQRTQQEDSAVYLCASSLYSINSPLHFGNGTRLTVT.

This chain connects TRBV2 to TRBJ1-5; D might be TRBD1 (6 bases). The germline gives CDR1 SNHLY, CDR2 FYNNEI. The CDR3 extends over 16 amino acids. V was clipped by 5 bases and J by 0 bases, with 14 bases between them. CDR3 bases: TGTGCCAGCAGTCTATACCCGACAGGTAGCAATCAGCCCCAGCATTTT. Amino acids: CASSLYPTGSNQPQHF.